What follows are 12 T cell receptor beta chains derived from one specimen sequenced in a study of human T cells and chemical hapten exposure. Each CDR3 protein gets one entry after TCRdb re-called the RACE reads with MiXCR. The repertoire holds 95,000 to 150,000 distinct CDR3 sequences, over 9% seen once, with under 2.5% in the top ten. Specified time point: patch test 3, about 24 weeks after DPC sensitization. Regarding treatment: therapeutic diphenylcyclopropenone sensitization with weekly scalp DPC. Specimen: whole blood, collected in connection with sensitization to the hapten diphenylcyclopropenone (DPC). The receptors were gathered from a woman in her forties or fifties with alopecia areata. Some clones in this sample may be carry-over from other donors' samples.

V and J are TRBV28 and TRBJ2-7, with 7 bases identical to TRBD1. V lost 4 bases, J lost 6 bases, and 3 bases stayed unmatched. CDR1 MDHEN and CDR2 SYDVKM come from the germline V gene. The CDR3 is 12 amino acids. CDR3 DNA: TGTGCCAGCAGTTCGACAGGGTTCGAGCAGTACTTC. Amino acids: CASSSTGFEQYF. The complete variable domain, with remaining parts taken from reference TRBV28 and TRBJ2-7, reads DVKVTQSSRYLVKRTGEKVFLECVQDMDHENMFWYRQDPGLGLRLIYFSYDVKMKEKGDIPEGYSVSREKKERFSLILESASTNQTSMYLCASSSTGFEQYFGPGTRLTVT.

This chain uses TRBV12-3 or TRBV12-4 with TRBJ1-1, with 10 bases identical to TRBD1. The V and J ends lost 6 bases and 4 bases, in that order; junction bases with no gene match: 5. This CDR3 has 14 amino acids. The CDR3 reads CASSPTGGFTEAFF. The CDR3, as DNA: TGTGCCAGCAGCCCGACAGGGGGCTTCACTGAAGCTTTCTTT.

This clonotype was counted at least ten times. The chain carries TRBV9 and TRBJ2-5; the D call may be TRBD1 or TRBD2 (5 bases each). With 6 bases removed from V and 3 bases from J, the gap between germline ends came to 18 bases. The CDR3 has 15 residues. CDR1 SGDLS and CDR2 YYNGEE come from the germline V gene. CDR3 loop: CASNQRGREKETQYF. CDR3 DNA: TGTGCCAGCAACCAGAGGGGACGGGAAAAAGAGACCCAGTACTTC.

The table lists this clonotype with a few counts. This sequence joins TRBV6-6 and TRBJ1-4, with D possibly being TRBD1 (6 bases). Looked up from germline, CDR1 is MNHNY and CDR2 is SVGAGI (reference sequence). With 0 bases removed from V and 2 bases from J, the gap between germline ends came to 16 bases. The CDR3 covers 18 residues. CDR3 bases: TGTGCCAGCAGTTACTCGACAGGACTACGGAGGACTAATGAAAAACTGTTTTTT. Translating gives CASSYSTGLRRTNEKLFF.

This clonotype has only a few counts. This chain connects TRBV10-3 to TRBJ2-1; possibly TRBD1 or TRBD2 for D (5 bases each). The CDR3 loop spans 13 amino acids. Germline CDR1 reads ENHRY; CDR2 reads SYGVKD. The V gene lost 9 bases and the J gene lost 0 bases, with 9 bases spanning the gap. CDR3 sequence reads: CAIGTYSYNEQFF. CDR3 in DNA: TGTGCCATTGGGACGTACTCCTACAATGAGCAGTTCTTC.

V gene TRBV5-4 combines with J gene TRBJ2-7; TRBD1 might be the D (6 bases). The CDR3 has 15 residues. Germline V gene lookup returns CDR1 SGHNT and CDR2 YYREEE (reference sequence). Trimming took off 4 bases at V and 3 bases at J, with 17 bases between the two ends. CDR3 residues: CASSPAGRGDYEQYF. The DNA for the CDR3 is TGTGCCAGCAGCCCGGCCGGCAGGGGAGACTACGAGCAGTACTTC.

The chain carries TRBV20-1 and TRBJ1-6, with a possible D match to TRBD1 (6 bases). Trimming stripped 6 bases from V and 7 bases from J, with 13 bases between. The CDR3 covers 13 residues. Germline V gene sequence: CDR1 DFQATT, CDR2 SNEGSKA (reference sequence). CDR3 sequence (DNA): TGCAGTGCGGAACAGGGTGGGAATTCACCCCTCCACTTT. It yields the protein CSAEQGGNSPLHF.

This clonotype was seen more than once but under ten times. V and J are TRBV11-2 and TRBJ2-7; D is ambiguous. Germline assignment: CDR1 SGHAT and CDR2 FQNNGV. The V end was cut by 4 bases, the J end by 7 bases, with 11 bases between. This CDR3 comprises 12 residues. The chain's CDR3 is CASSSPEGEQYF. The CDR3 nucleotides are TGTGCCAGCAGCTCCCCGGAAGGAGAGCAGTACTTC. Looking up the rest from reference TRBV11-2 and TRBJ2-7 gives the full variable domain: EAGVAQSPRYKIIEKRQSVAFWCNPISGHATLYWYQQILGQGPKLLIQFQNNGVVDDSQLPKDRFSAERLKGVDSTLKIQPAKLEDSAVYLCASSSPEGEQYFGPGTRLTVT.

The chain links TRBV5-1 to TRBJ2-7, with D possibly TRBD2 on 6 matching bases. Germline CDR1 and CDR2: SGHRS and YFSETQ. This CDR3 comprises 14 residues. Trimming stripped 4 bases from V and 3 bases from J, with 14 bases between. In nucleotides, the CDR3 is TGCGCCAGCAGCCCCTGGGAGGCCGTCTACGAGCAGTACTTC. Translating gives CASSPWEAVYEQYF.

V usage is TRBV7-2 and J usage is TRBJ1-1; possible D gene TRBD1, 6 bases. Germline V lookup: CDR1 SGHTA, CDR2 FQGNSA. The CDR3 has 17 amino acids. V gave up 0 bases and J gave up 1 base, with 15 bases separating them. CDR3 nucleotide sequence: TGTGCCAGCAGCTTAGCGGGGCCAGGGGTTAGGAACACTGAAGCTTTCTTT. Protein: CASSLAGPGVRNTEAFF.

This clonotype has more than one count but fewer than ten. This rearrangement joins TRBV30 to TRBJ2-3, with 8 bases identical to TRBD2. The CDR3 contains 17 residues. Germline-derived CDR1 and CDR2 are GTSNPN and SVGIG (reference sequence). The ends lost 0 bases at V and 2 bases at J; junction bases unmatched: 10. The CDR3 here is CAWSVLALAGFTDTQYF. CDR3 DNA sequence: TGTGCCTGGAGTGTACTCGCGTTAGCGGGATTCACAGATACGCAGTATTTT.

In its sample, this clonotype was seen a few times. The chain is built from TRBV6-1 and TRBJ1-1, with no clear D. The CDR3 is 13 residues long. V lost 5 bases to trimming and J lost 4 bases, with 11 bases between them. Looked up from germline, CDR1 is MNHNS and CDR2 is SASEGT. The CDR3 is CASSSTWTTEAFF. CDR3 in DNA: TGTGCCAGCAGTTCCACTTGGACCACTGAAGCTTTCTTT.